The subject of this entry is one T cell receptor beta chain. The record originates from a study of molecular identifiers for immune sequencing clone quantification. About the study: Replicate runs used RNA from about 19,000 or 110,000 naive CD8 cells, which was split five ways into aliquots, and four of those aliquots were then sequenced.

Both previously described methods and listed TCR primers were employed to make bulk TCR libraries. TCRdb used MiXCR to reprocess the PCR reads, holding one entry per CDR3 protein. The data hold roughly 300,000 distinct CDR3 sequences, with roughly a quarter observed a single time. Per germline, CDR1 SGHVS and CDR2 FQNEAQ. This CDR3 region has 16 residues. Between the trimmed V and J ends, which lost 0 bases and 3 bases, there was a span of 14 bases. Sequenced material: naive CD8+ T cells from blood, with Jurkat cell RNA spiked in. Subset meaning: FACS-sorted CD8+CD4-CCR7+CD45RA+ naive T cells. The V and J genes are TRBV7-8 and TRBJ1-2; weak D call: TRBD1 (6 bases). This receptor was identified in a human donor in good health. Some libraries in this study had Jurkat cell RNA spiked in. CDR3 region: CASSLAPRTADYGYTF. The CDR3 nucleotides are TGTGCCAGCAGCTTAGCCCCCCGGACAGCAGACTATGGCTACACCTTC.